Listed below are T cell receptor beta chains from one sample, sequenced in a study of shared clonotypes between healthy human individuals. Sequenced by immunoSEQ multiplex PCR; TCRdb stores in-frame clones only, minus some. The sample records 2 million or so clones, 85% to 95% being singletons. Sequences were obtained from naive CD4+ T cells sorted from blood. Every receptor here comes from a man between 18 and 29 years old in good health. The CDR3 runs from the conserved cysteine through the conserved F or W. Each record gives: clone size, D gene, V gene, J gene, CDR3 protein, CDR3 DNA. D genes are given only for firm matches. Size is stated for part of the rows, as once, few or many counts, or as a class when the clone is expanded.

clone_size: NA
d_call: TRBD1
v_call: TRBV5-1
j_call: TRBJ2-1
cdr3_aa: CASGTGGDVGQVEQFF
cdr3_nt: TGCGCCAGCGGTACAGGGGGCGACGTTGGTCAAGTGGAGCAGTTCTTC

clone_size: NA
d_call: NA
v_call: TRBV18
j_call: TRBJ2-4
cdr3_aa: CASSPIGAENIQYF
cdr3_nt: TGTGCCAGCTCACCAATAGGGGCGGAAAACATTCAGTACTTC

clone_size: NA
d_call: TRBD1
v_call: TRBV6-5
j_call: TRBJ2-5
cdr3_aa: CASRRDRGETQYF
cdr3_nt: TGTGCCAGCAGAAGGGACAGGGGCGAGACCCAGTACTTC

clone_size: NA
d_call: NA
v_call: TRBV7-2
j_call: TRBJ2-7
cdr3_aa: CASSLGASSYEQYF
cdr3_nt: TGTGCCAGCAGCTTAGGTGCGAGCTCCTACGAGCAGTACTTC

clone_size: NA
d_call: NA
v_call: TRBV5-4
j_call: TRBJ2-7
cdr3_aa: CASSSRGEQYF
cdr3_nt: TGTGCCAGCAGCTCCCGGGGCGAGCAGTACTTC

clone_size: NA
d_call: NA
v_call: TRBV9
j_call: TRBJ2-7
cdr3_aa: CASSSDSYSYEQYF
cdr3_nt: TGTGCCAGCAGCTCAGACTCGTACTCCTACGAGCAGTACTTC

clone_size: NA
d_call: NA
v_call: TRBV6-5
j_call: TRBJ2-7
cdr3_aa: CASSYAGGGYEQYF
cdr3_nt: TGTGCCAGCAGTTATGCCGGAGGTGGCTACGAGCAGTACTTC

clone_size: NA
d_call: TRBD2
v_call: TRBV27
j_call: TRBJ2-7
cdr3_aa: CASSYWKLAGGRYEQYF
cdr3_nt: TGTGCCAGCAGTTACTGGAAACTAGCGGGAGGCCGCTACGAGCAGTACTTC

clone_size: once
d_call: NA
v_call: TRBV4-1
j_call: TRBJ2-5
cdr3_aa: CASSLGGEILATQYF
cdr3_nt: TGCGCCAGCAGCCTCGGCGGGGAGATATTGGCGACCCAGTACTTC

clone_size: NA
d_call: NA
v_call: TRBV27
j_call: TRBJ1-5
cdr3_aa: CASSTIDQPQHF
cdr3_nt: TGTGCCAGCAGTACAATCGATCAGCCCCAGCATTTT

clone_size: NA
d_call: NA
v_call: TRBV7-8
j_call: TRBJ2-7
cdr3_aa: CASSLANHEQYF
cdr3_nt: TGTGCCAGCAGCTTAGCAAACCACGAGCAGTACTTC

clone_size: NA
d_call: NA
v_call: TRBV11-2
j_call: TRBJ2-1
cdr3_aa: CASSLDRWGSSYNEQFF
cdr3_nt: TGTGCCAGCAGCTTAGATCGATGGGGGAGTTCCTACAATGAGCAGTTCTTC

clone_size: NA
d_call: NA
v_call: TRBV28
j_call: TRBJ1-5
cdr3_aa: CASSPPLGPQHF
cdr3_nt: TGTGCCAGCAGTCCACCTTTGGGGCCCCAGCATTTT

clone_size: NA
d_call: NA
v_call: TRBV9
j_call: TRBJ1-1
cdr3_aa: CASKEASWSTEAFF
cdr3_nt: TGTGCCAGCAAAGAGGCCAGCTGGAGCACTGAAGCTTTCTTT

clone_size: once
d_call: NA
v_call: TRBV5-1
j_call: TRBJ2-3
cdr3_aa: CASSFGQKADTQYF
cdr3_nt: TGCGCCAGCAGCTTTGGACAGAAGGCAGATACGCAGTATTTT

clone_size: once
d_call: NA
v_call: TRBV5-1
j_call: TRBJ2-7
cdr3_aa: CASSPRGKSSYEQYF
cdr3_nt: TGCGCCAGCAGCCCCAGGGGCAAGAGCTCCTACGAGCAGTACTTC

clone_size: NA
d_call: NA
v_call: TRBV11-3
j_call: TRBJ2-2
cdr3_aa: CASSPLAGNTGELFF
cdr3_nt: TGTGCCAGCAGCCCTTTAGCAGGGAACACCGGGGAGCTGTTTTTT

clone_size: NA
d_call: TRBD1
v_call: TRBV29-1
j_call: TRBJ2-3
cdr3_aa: CSVVPGQGDTQYF
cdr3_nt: TGCAGCGTCGTCCCGGGACAGGGAGATACGCAGTATTTT

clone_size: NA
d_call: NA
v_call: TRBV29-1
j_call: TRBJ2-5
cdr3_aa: CSVEEPSAGFQETQYF
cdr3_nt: TGCAGCGTTGAAGAACCATCGGCGGGATTTCAAGAGACCCAGTACTTC

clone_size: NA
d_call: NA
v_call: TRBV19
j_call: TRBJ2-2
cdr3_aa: CASSIAENTGELFF
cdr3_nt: TGTGCCAGTAGTATTGCCGAGAACACCGGGGAGCTGTTTTTT

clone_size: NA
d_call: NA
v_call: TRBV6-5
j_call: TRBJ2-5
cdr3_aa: CASSTGLETQYF
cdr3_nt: TGTGCCAGCAGTACAGGGTTGGAGACCCAGTACTTC

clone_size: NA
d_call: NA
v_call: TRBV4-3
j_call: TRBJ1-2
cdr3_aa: CASSRQGGQGGYGYTF
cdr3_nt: TGCGCCAGCAGCCGTCAAGGGGGGCAGGGAGGGTATGGCTACACCTTC

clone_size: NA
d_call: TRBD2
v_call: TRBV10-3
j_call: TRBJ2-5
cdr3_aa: CAISPAGGRIGTQYF
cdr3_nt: TGTGCCATCAGCCCAGCGGGGGGGCGTATCGGGACCCAGTACTTC

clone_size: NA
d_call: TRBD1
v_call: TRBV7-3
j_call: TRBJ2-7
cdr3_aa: CASSRQGGFYEQYF
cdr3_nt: TGTGCCAGCAGCCGACAGGGGGGATTCTACGAGCAGTACTTC